Below, 28 T cell receptor beta chains from the same sample are listed, as sequenced in a study of cytomegalovirus exposure and HLA in healthy donors. 60 Vbeta and 13 Jbeta primers were used in PCR. Some clones are missing from TCRdb's copy, which holds only in-frame ones; the method was immunoSEQ multiplex PCR. The profile shows about 110,000 clones, approximately 71% of them singletons. Sequenced input: PBMCs. Receptors were obtained from a man aged 35-49 years in good health and CMV-seronegative.

The chain joins TRBV6-1 to TRBJ2-3; 9 bases agree with TRBD1. This CDR3 region has 15 residues. Germline assignment: CDR1 MNHNS and CDR2 SASEGT. With 7 bases clipped from V and 3 bases from J, the junction kept 8 bases outside the gene matches. This CDR3 is CASKDWDRVTDTQYF. The CDR3 DNA is TGTGCCAGCAAAGACTGGGACAGGGTTACAGATACGCAGTATTTT.

The V and J genes are TRBV4-3 and TRBJ2-1; 9 positions match TRBD1. The CDR3 totals 16 residues. Germline values: CDR1 LGHNA, CDR2 YSLEER. With V trimmed by 0 bases and J by 9 bases, 9 bases remained unmatched. CDR3 loop: CASSQEVWDRVGEQFF. The CDR3 coding sequence is TGCGCCAGCAGCCAAGAAGTTTGGGACAGGGTTGGTGAGCAGTTCTTC.

This clone was counted between two and nine times. In nucleotides, the CDR3 is TGTGCCAGCAGCCCCTTATCCGGGGCCAACGTCCTGACTTTC. Protein product: CASSPLSGANVLTF. This chain joins TRBV11-2 and TRBJ2-6; no firm D call. V was pared by 5 bases and J by 4 bases, with 9 bases between. CDR1 is SGHAT and CDR2 is FQNNGV in the germline V gene. The CDR3 has 14 residues.

The chain employs TRBV25-1 and TRBJ1-6; 7 positions agree with TRBD1. Germline assignment: CDR1 MGHDK and CDR2 SYGVNS. With 5 bases clipped from V and 7 bases from J, the junction kept 2 bases outside the gene matches. The CDR3 extends over 13 amino acids. The CDR3 DNA is TGTGCCAGCAGTCTGACAGGGAATTCACCCCTCCACTTT. It specifies CASSLTGNSPLHF.

This clone was recorded only once. It is likely a read error: a sequence one base away is far more abundant. This rearrangement joins TRBV4-2 to TRBJ2-1; D is ambiguous. Germline-derived CDR1 and CDR2 are LGHNA and YNFKEQ. The CDR3 has 16 residues. The V end was cut by 0 bases, the J end by 3 bases, with 12 bases between. The CDR3 bases are TGTGCCAGCAGCCAAGAGGTTCAAAACTACTACAATGAGCAGTTCTTC. This gives the protein CASSQEVQNYYNEQFF.

The gene calls are TRBV7-2 and TRBJ2-7; 8 bases map to TRBD2. The CDR3 totals 15 residues. V shed 5 bases and J 4 bases; nucleotides not matched to a gene: 10. Germline loops: CDR1 SGHTA, CDR2 FQGNSA. The CDR3 sequence: CASSPAERGMYEQYF. Written as DNA, the CDR3 is TGTGCCAGCAGCCCCGCCGAGCGGGGGATGTACGAGCAGTACTTC. Combining the CDR3 with reference TRBV7-2 and TRBJ2-7 gives the whole variable domain GAGVSQSPSNKVTEKGKDVELRCDPISGHTALYWYRQSLGQGLEFLIYFQGNSAPDKSGLPSDRFSAERTGGSVSTLTIQRTQQEDSAVYLCASSPAERGMYEQYFGPGTRLTVT.

The chain links TRBV25-1 to TRBJ2-3, with 9 bases that match TRBD2. The CDR3 sequence is 14 residues long. In germline, CDR1 is MGHDK, CDR2 SYGVNS. Unmatched junction bases numbered 3, after V lost 6 bases and J lost 2 bases. This chain's CDR3 is CASRSGGTTDTQYF. Written as DNA, the CDR3 is TGTGCCAGCAGGAGCGGGGGGACCACAGATACGCAGTATTTT.

This chain uses TRBV13 with TRBJ1-1; D not certain. CDR1 is PRHDT and CDR2 is FYEKMQ in the germline V gene (reference sequence). CDR3 size: 15 residues. V was trimmed by 5 bases and J by 0 bases, leaving 13 bases between them. CDR3 in DNA: TGTGCCAGCAGCCCCCCGCGGGGTTTGAACACTGAAGCTTTCTTT. As protein: CASSPPRGLNTEAFF.

In this sample, this clone turned up once. The V and J genes are TRBV4-3 and TRBJ2-7, with 8 positions matching TRBD1. CDR1 and CDR2 from the germline V gene are LGHNA and YSLEER. CDR3 length: 15 residues. Trimming removed 0 bases from V and 2 bases from J; junction bases left unmatched: 3. CDR3 DNA sequence: TGCGCCAGCAGCCAAGATAGGGACAGGACCTACGAGCAGTACTTC. The encoded protein is CASSQDRDRTYEQYF.

This rearrangement joins TRBV5-1 to TRBJ2-3; tentatively, D is TRBD2 (5 bases). CDR3 length: 15 amino acids. V was pared by 3 bases and J by 6 bases, with 17 bases between. CDR1 is SGHRS and CDR2 is YFSETQ in the germline V gene. CDR3 loop: CASSSTTTRRDTQYF. CDR3 coding DNA: TGCGCCAGCAGCTCCACAACCACTAGGCGCGATACGCAGTATTTT.

This chain connects TRBV27 to TRBJ2-7, with D tentatively TRBD2 (6 bases). The CDR3 runs 15 residues. Per germline, CDR1 MNHEY and CDR2 SMNVEV (reference sequence). Trimming pared 6 bases from V and 1 base from J, leaving 16 bases between. The CDR3 loop reads CASSYTGGGSYEQYF. The CDR3 nucleotides are TGTGCCAGCAGCTACACCGGGGGTGGTTCCTACGAGCAGTACTTC.

The chain employs TRBV15 and TRBJ2-1, with a weak D call TRBD1 (6 bases). Trimming took 2 bases from V and 2 from J, leaving 13 bases between them. The CDR3 totals 16 residues. Germline CDR1 and CDR2: LNHNV and YYDKDF (reference sequence). CDR3 sequence reads: CATSRFTGLTYNEQFF. CDR3 in DNA: TGTGCCACCAGCAGATTTACAGGGTTGACCTACAATGAGCAGTTCTTC.

The gene calls are TRBV2 and TRBJ1-6; D is perhaps TRBD1 (6 bases). Trimming took off 3 bases at V and 2 bases at J, with 11 bases between the two ends. CDR1 and CDR2 from the germline V gene are SNHLY and FYNNEI. This CDR3 has 16 residues. CDR3 in amino acids: CASSEDRDTYNSPLHF. The CDR3 coding sequence is TGTGCCAGCAGTGAGGACAGAGACACCTATAATTCACCCCTCCACTTT.

This clone was seen more than once but under ten times. CDR3 sequence: CASSVRQLDNSPLHF. As DNA, the CDR3 is TGTGCCAGCAGCGTTAGACAGTTGGATAATTCACCCCTCCACTTT. The V and J genes are TRBV7-8 and TRBJ1-6; weak D call: TRBD1 (5 bases). CDR3 length equals 15 residues. CDR1 is SGHVS and CDR2 is FQNEAQ in the germline V gene. V was shortened by 5 bases and J by 5 bases, with 13 bases between the two germline ends.

There are a few counts of this clone. This chain joins TRBV2 and TRBJ2-2, with D possibly being TRBD2 (6 bases). Germline-derived CDR1 and CDR2 are SNHLY and FYNNEI. The V and J ends lost 4 bases and 0 bases respectively, with 9 bases between them. The CDR3 has 15 residues. CDR3 amino acids: CASSVGTANTGELFF. The CDR3 DNA is TGTGCCAGCAGTGTGGGGACTGCGAACACCGGGGAGCTGTTTTTT. The full variable domain, rest sourced from reference TRBV2 and TRBJ2-2, is EPEVTQTPSHQVTQMGQEVILRCVPISNHLYFYWYRQILGQKVEFLVSFYNNEISEKSEIFDDQFSVERPDGSNFTLKIRSTKLEDSAMYFCASSVGTANTGELFFGEGSRLTVL.

The rearrangement joins TRBV6-1 to TRBJ1-1; D gene ambiguous. Trimming took 2 bases from V and 1 from J, leaving 8 bases between them. Per germline, CDR1 MNHNS and CDR2 SASEGT. The CDR3 spans 14 residues. Here the CDR3 reads CASSEIGENTEAFF. CDR3 sequence (DNA): TGTGCCAGCAGTGAAATCGGAGAGAACACTGAAGCTTTCTTT.

The V call is TRBV5-1, the J call TRBJ2-5; D may be TRBD2 (6 bases). The CDR3 runs 16 residues. The V and J ends lost 2 bases and 2 bases respectively, with 16 bases between them. The germline V gene has CDR1 SGHRS and CDR2 YFSETQ. The CDR3 here is CASSLGTRTPQETQYF. CDR3 DNA sequence: TGCGCCAGCAGCTTAGGGACTCGGACACCACAAGAGACCCAGTACTTC.

This clone showed up just a few times. V gene TRBV7-8 combines with J gene TRBJ2-7, with D possibly matching TRBD2 (6 bases). Trimming stripped 1 base from V and 11 bases from J, with 15 bases between. Germline-derived CDR1 and CDR2 are SGHVS and FQNEAQ. The CDR3 sequence is 13 residues long. CDR3: CASSLGEDTSKYF. The CDR3 DNA reads as TGTGCCAGCAGCTTAGGGGAGGACACGTCTAAGTACTTC.

This clone was seen once. V usage is TRBV7-9 and J usage is TRBJ2-5; D is ambiguous. The CDR3 contains 13 residues. Germline V gene data show CDR1 as SEHNR and CDR2 as FQNEAQ (reference sequence). Trimming removed 3 bases from V and 2 bases from J, with 7 bases in between. The CDR3 reads CASSFWQQETQYF. CDR3 coding DNA: TGTGCCAGCAGCTTCTGGCAACAAGAGACCCAGTACTTC.

This clone was detected a few times. The chain combines TRBV19 with TRBJ2-3, with D perhaps TRBD2 (6 bases). CDR3 length: 13 amino acids. Trimming cost V 6 bases and J 2 bases, with 9 bases left between them. Germline CDR1 reads LNHDA; CDR2 reads SQIVND (reference sequence). The chain's CDR3 is CASSREFTDTQYF. The DNA of the CDR3 is TGTGCCAGTAGCCGGGAGTTCACAGATACGCAGTATTTT.

The rearrangement joins TRBV5-6 to TRBJ2-5, with D possibly TRBD2 on 6 matching bases. The J call may be mistaken, given a closer DNA end match to TRBJ2-7. CDR1 SGHDT and CDR2 YYEEEE come from the germline V gene. The CDR3 is 13 residues long. This CDR3 reads CASSLGTKYEQYF. CDR3 sequence (DNA): TGTGCCAGCAGCTTGGGGACTAAATACGAGCAGTACTTC.

A single count supports this clone. The chain uses TRBV6-6 and TRBJ1-1; D unclear. This CDR3 spans 15 amino acids. In germline, CDR1 is MNHNY, CDR2 SVGAGI (reference sequence). V dropped 4 bases and J dropped 2 bases, with 14 bases sitting between them. CDR3 bases: TGTGCCAGCAGTTCCATGGCTGATCGAAACACTGAAGCTTTCTTT. Translating gives CASSSMADRNTEAFF.

The chain uses TRBV14 and TRBJ2-1; TRBD2 aligns across 8 bases. The V and J ends lost 4 bases and 1 base, in that order; junction bases with no gene match: 18. CDR1 and CDR2 (germline): SGHDN, FVKESK. The CDR3 has 20 residues. The CDR3 coding sequence is TGTGCCAGCAGCCGGCTTACTAGCGGTTTTTCTCTCGGGTCCTACAATGAGCAGTTCTTC. It translates to CASSRLTSGFSLGSYNEQFF.

CDR3 region: CASSQRAGTSTDTQYF. CDR3 DNA sequence: TGCGCCAGCAGCCAGCGCGCCGGGACATCCACAGATACGCAGTATTTT. The chain carries TRBV4-1 and TRBJ2-3; D possibly corresponds to TRBD1 (6 bases). Germline CDR1 and CDR2: MGHRA and YSYEKL. CDR3 length: 16 residues. The germline V and J ends were trimmed by 3 bases and 2 bases, with 15 bases remaining between them.

This rearrangement joins TRBV5-8 to TRBJ1-6; TRBD1 agrees at 7 bases. Germline-derived CDR1 and CDR2 are SGHTS and YDEGEE. J lost 10 bases, V lost 4 bases, and 8 bases had no gene match. The CDR3 is 14 residues long. The CDR3 loop is CASSHRGAESPLHF. The CDR3 DNA reads as TGTGCCAGCAGCCACAGGGGCGCGGAGTCACCCCTCCACTTT.

The chain carries TRBV28 and TRBJ2-7; tentative D call: TRBD1 (6 bases). CDR1 and CDR2 from the germline V gene are MDHEN and SYDVKM. The germline V and J ends were trimmed by 8 bases and 4 bases, with 12 bases remaining between them. This CDR3 contains 12 residues. In DNA, the CDR3 is TGTGCCAGCCACGGGACAAAGTACGAGCAGTACTTC. This codes for CASHGTKYEQYF.

J is TRBJ2-2 and V is TRBV11-3; D is perhaps TRBD2 (5 bases). Looked up from germline, CDR1 is SGHNT and CDR2 is YENEEA. V was cut by 0 bases and J by 4 bases, with 18 bases left in between. The CDR3 is 18 residues long. CDR3 protein: CASSLEGLEASGTGELFF. CDR3 sequence (DNA): TGTGCCAGCAGCTTAGAGGGGTTGGAGGCGTCGGGCACCGGGGAGCTGTTTTTT. The variable domain in full, completed from reference TRBV11-3 and TRBJ2-2, reads EAGVVQSPRYKIIEKKQPVAFWCNPISGHNTLYWYLQNLGQGPELLIRYENEEAVDDSQLPKDRFSAERLKGVDSTLKIQPAELGDSAVYLCASSLEGLEASGTGELFFGEGSRLTVL.

In this sample, this clone turned up a few times. The chain is built from TRBV5-8 and TRBJ2-3; 7 positions agree with TRBD2. J was trimmed by 1 base and V by 6 bases; bases with no gene match: 5. CDR1 and CDR2 from the germline V gene are SGHTS and YDEGEE. The CDR3 is 14 amino acids. The CDR3 nucleotides are TGTGCCAGCAACCCTGGGGGGGGCACAGATACGCAGTATTTT. It encodes CASNPGGGTDTQYF.